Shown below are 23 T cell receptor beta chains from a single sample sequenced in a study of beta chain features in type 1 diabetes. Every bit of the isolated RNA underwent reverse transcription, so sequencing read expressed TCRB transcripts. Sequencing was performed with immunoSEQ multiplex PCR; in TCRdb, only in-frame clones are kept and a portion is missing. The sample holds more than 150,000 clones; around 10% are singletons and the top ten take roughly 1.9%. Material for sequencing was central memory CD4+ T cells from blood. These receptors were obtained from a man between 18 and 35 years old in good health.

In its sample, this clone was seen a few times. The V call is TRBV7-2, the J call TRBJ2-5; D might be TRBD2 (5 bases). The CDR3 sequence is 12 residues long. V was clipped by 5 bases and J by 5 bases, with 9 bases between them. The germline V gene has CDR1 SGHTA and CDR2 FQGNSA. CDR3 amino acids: CASSPTSETQYF. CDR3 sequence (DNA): TGTGCCAGCAGCCCAACTAGTGAGACCCAGTACTTC.

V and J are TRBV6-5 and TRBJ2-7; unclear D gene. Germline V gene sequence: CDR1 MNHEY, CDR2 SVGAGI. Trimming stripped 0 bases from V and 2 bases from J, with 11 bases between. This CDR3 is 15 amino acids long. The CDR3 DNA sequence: TGTGCCAGCAGTTACTCGGCGGACCAGACCTACGAGCAGTACTTC. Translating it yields CASSYSADQTYEQYF.

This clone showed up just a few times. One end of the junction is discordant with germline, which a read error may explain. In DNA, the CDR3 is TGCGCCAGCAGCCAAGAACTCCGGGAAGAGACCCAGTACTTC. Its protein is CASSQELREETQYF. This rearrangement joins TRBV7-2 to TRBJ2-5; D call uncertain. The CDR3 is 14 amino acids. CDR1 and CDR2 from the germline V gene are SGHTA and FQGNSA.

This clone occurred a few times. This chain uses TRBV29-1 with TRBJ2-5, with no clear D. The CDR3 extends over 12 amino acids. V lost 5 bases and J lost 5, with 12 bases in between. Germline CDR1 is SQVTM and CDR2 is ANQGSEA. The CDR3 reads CSVISPGETQYF. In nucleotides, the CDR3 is TGCAGCGTTATCTCTCCCGGGGAGACCCAGTACTTC.

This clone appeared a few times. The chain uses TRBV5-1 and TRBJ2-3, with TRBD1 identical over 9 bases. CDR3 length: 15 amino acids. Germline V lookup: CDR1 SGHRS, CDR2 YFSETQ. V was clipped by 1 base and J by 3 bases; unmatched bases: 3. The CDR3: CASSLTGGLTDTQYF. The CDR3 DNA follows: TGCGCCAGCAGCTTGACAGGGGGCTTAACAGATACGCAGTATTTT.

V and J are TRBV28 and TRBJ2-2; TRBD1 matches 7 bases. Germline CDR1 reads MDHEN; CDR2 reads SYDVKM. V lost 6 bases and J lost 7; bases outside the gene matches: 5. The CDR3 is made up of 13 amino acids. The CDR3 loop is CASRSQGFGELFF. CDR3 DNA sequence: TGTGCCAGCAGGTCACAGGGGTTCGGGGAGCTGTTTTTT.

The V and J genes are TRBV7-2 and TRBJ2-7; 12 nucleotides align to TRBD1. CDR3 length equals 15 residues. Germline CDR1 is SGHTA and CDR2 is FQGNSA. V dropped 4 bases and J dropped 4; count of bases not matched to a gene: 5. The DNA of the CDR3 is TGTGCCAGCAGCTCACGGGGACAGGGGGCTTACGAGCAGTACTTC. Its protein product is CASSSRGQGAYEQYF.

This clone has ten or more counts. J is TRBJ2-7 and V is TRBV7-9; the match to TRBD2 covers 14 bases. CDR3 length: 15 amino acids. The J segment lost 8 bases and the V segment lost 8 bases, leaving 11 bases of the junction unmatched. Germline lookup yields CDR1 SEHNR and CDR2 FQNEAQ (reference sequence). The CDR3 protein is CASLGTSGSRGQQYF. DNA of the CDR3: TGTGCCAGCTTGGGGACTAGCGGGAGTAGGGGCCAGCAGTACTTC.

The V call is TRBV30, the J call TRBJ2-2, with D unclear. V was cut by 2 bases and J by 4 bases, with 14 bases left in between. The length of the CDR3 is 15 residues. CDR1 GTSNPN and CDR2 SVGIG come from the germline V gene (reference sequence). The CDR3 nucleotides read TGTGCCTGGAGTCCACGAGGTGGATCCACCGGGGAGCTGTTTTTT. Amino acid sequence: CAWSPRGGSTGELFF.

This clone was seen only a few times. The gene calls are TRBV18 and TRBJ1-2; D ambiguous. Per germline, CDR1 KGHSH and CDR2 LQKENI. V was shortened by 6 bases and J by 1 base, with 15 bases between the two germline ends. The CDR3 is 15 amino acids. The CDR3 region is CASSPGRMNNYGYTF. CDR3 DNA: TGTGCCAGCTCTCCCGGACGGATGAATAACTATGGCTACACCTTC.

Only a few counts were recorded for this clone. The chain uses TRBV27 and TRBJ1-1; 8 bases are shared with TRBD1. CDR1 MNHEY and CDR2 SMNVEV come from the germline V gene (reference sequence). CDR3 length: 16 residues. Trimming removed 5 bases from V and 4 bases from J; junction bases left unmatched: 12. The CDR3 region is CASSPRQGMRATEAFF. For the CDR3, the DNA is TGTGCCAGCAGTCCCCGACAGGGGATGAGGGCCACTGAAGCTTTCTTT.

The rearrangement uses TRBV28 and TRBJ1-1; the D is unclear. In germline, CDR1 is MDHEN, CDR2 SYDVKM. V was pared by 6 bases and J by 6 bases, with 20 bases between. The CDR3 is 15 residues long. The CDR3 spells CASSLRAGGRSEAFF. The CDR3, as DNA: TGTGCCAGCAGCCTTAGGGCCGGAGGTAGGTCTGAAGCTTTCTTT.

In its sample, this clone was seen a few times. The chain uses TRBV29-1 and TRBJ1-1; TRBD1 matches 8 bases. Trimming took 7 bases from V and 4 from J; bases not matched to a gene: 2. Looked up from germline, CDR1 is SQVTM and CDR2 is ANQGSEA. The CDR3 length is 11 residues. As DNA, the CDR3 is TGCAGCGCCGACAGGGGCACTGAAGCTTTCTTT. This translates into CSADRGTEAFF.

CDR3 sequence (DNA): TGTGCCAGCAGTGAACAGGGGCTCTACGAGCAGTACTTC. Translation gives CASSEQGLYEQYF. This sequence joins TRBV25-1 and TRBJ2-7; D is possibly TRBD1 (6 bases). The V and J ends lost 2 bases and 3 bases respectively, with 8 bases between them. The CDR3 is 13 residues long. The V gene's germline CDR1 is MGHDK and CDR2 SYGVNS.

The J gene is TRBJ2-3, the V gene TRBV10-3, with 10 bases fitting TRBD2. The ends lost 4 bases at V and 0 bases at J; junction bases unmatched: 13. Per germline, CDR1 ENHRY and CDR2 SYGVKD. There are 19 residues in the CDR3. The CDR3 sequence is CAISGPSGKGLASTDTQYF. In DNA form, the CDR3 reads TGTGCCATCAGTGGCCCGTCGGGGAAGGGACTAGCGAGCACAGATACGCAGTATTTT.

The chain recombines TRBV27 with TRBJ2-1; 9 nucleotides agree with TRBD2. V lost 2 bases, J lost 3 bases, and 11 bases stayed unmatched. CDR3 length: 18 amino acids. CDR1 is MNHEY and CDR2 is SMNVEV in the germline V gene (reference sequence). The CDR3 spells CASSLGAVSGRNYNEQFF. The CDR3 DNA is TGTGCCAGCAGTTTAGGGGCTGTTAGCGGGAGAAACTACAATGAGCAGTTCTTC.

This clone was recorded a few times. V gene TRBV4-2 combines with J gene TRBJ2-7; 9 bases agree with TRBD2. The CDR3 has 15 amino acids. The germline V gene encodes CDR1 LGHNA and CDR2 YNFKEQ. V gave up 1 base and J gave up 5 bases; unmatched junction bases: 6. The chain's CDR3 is CASSQGMGLAHEQYF. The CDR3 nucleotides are TGTGCCAGCAGCCAAGGCATGGGACTAGCACACGAGCAGTACTTC.

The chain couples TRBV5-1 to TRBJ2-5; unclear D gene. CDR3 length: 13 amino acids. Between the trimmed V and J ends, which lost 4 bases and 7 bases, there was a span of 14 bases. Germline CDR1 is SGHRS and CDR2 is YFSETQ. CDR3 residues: CASSGSQWGTQYF. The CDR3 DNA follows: TGCGCCAGCAGCGGTAGCCAATGGGGGACCCAGTACTTC.

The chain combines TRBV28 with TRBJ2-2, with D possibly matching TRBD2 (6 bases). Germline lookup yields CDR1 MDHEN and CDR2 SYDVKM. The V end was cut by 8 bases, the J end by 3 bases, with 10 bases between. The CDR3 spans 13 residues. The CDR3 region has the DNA TGTGCCAGCTCTAGCGCTCACACCGGGGAGCTGTTTTTT. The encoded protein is CASSSAHTGELFF.

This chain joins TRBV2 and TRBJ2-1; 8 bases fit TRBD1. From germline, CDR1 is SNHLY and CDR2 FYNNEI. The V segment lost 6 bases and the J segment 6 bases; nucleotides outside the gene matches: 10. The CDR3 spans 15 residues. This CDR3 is CASSPDRGLFNEQFF. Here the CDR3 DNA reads TGTGCCAGCAGCCCCGACAGGGGCCTTTTCAATGAGCAGTTCTTC. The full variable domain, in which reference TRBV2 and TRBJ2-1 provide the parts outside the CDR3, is EPEVTQTPSHQVTQMGQEVILRCVPISNHLYFYWYRQILGQKVEFLVSFYNNEISEKSEIFDDQFSVERPDGSNFTLKIRSTKLEDSAMYFCASSPDRGLFNEQFFGPGTRLTVL.

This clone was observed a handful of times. CDR3 residues: CASSGRGFMNTEAFF. In DNA, the CDR3 is TGTGCCAGCAGCGGAAGGGGTTTCATGAACACTGAAGCTTTCTTT. The chain recombines TRBV14 with TRBJ1-1; TRBD1 might be the D (5 bases). Germline CDR1 is SGHDN and CDR2 is FVKESK. This CDR3 is built from 15 residues. Trimming took off 5 bases at V and 0 bases at J, with 13 bases between the two ends.

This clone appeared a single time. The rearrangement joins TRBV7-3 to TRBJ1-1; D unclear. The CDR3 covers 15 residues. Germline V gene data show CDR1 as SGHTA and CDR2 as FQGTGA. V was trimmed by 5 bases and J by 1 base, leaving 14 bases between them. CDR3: CASSKGAGSNTEAFF. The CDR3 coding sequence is TGTGCCAGCAGCAAGGGAGCCGGATCGAACACTGAAGCTTTCTTT.

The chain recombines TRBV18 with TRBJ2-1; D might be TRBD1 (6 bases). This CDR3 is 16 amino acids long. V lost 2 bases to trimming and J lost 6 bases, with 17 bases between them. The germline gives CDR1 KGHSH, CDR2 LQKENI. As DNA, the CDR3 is TGTGCCAGCTCACCAAGCGGAGAGGGGGTTGGCAATGAGCAGTTCTTC. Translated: CASSPSGEGVGNEQFF.